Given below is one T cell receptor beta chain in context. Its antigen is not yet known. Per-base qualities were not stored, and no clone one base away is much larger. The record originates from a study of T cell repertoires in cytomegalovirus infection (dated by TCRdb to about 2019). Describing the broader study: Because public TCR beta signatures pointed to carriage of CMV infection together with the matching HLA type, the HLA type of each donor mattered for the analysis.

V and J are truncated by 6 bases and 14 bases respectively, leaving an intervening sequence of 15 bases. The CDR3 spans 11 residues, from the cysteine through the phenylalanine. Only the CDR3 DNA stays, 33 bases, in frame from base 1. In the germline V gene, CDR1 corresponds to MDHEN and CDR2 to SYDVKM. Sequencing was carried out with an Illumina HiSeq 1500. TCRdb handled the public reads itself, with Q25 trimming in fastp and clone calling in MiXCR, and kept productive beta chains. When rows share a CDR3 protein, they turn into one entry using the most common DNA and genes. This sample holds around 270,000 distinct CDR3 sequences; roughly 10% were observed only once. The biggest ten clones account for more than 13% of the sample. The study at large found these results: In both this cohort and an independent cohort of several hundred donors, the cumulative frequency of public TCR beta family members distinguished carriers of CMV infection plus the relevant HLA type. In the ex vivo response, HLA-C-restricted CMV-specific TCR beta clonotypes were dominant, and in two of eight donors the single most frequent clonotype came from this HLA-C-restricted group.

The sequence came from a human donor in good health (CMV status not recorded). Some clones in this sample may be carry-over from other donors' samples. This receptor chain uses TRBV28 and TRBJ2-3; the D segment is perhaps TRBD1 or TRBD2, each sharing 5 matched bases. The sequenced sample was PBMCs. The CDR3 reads CASSGAAPMYF. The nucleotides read TGTGCCAGCAGCGGGGCGGCCCCCATGTATTTT.